A selection of T cell receptor beta chains follows, all from one sample in a study of blood T cell repertoires in COVID-19. The method was immunoSEQ multiplex PCR; TCRdb's version includes in-frame clones alone and lacks a portion of them. The sample records more than 140,000 clones, approximately 80% being singletons. The sequencing input was peripheral blood. The receptors stem from a woman between 45 and 60 years old in a cohort sampled during active or convalescent COVID-19. Each CDR3 is given with its conserved first and last residue. D genes are given only for firm matches. Expanded clones are given a class, and other clones once, few, many or no size at all.

.	.	TRBV2	TRBJ2-2	CASREQGTGELFF	TGTGCCAGCAGGGAACAGGGCACCGGGGAGCTGTTTTTT
.	.	TRBV6-2/TRBV6-3	TRBJ2-7	CASSLRQDTYLYEQYF	TGTGCCAGCAGCCTACGGCAGGACACCTACCTCTACGAGCAGTACTTC
.	TRBD1	TRBV10-1	TRBJ2-2	CASSSGTGVTGELFF	TGCGCCAGCAGTTCCGGGACAGGGGTTACCGGGGAGCTGTTTTTT
few	.	TRBV4-1	TRBJ2-5	CASSQLQGKETQYF	TGCGCCAGCAGCCAATTGCAGGGAAAGGAGACCCAGTACTTC
.	TRBD1	TRBV6-5	TRBJ1-1	CASSPGGLTEAFF	TGTGCCAGCAGTCCAGGGGGCCTAACTGAAGCTTTCTTT
.	TRBD1	TRBV7-9	TRBJ2-3	CASSLGWQGVTDTQYF	TGTGCCAGCAGCTTAGGGTGGCAGGGGGTCACAGATACGCAGTATTTT
.	.	TRBV27	TRBJ1-5	CASSLQGHRNQPQHF	TGTGCCAGCAGTTTACAGGGGCACCGCAATCAGCCCCAGCATTTT
.	.	TRBV19	TRBJ1-1	CASSMSRGEAFF	TGTGCCAGTAGTATGTCCAGGGGTGAAGCTTTCTTT
.	.	TRBV24-1	TRBJ2-3	CATSESRGWGTDTQYF	TGTGCCACCAGTGAATCCAGGGGCTGGGGCACAGATACGCAGTATTTT
.	TRBD1	TRBV12-5	TRBJ2-2	CASGQTGTGGPGELFF	TGTGCTAGTGGTCAAACCGGGACAGGGGGCCCCGGGGAGCTGTTTTTT
.	TRBD2	TRBV7-2	TRBJ2-2	CASSPSGLATGKNTGELFF	TGTGCCAGCAGCCCCTCGGGACTAGCTACCGGTAAAAACACCGGGGAGCTGTTTTTT
once	.	TRBV5-4	TRBJ1-2	CASSTKGDYGYTF	TGTGCCAGCAGCACCAAGGGAGACTATGGCTACACCTTC
.	.	TRBV9	TRBJ1-6	CASSAQGDTNSPLHF	TGTGCCAGCAGCGCCCAAGGGGACACTAATTCACCCCTCCACTTT
.	TRBD1	TRBV30	TRBJ1-4	CAWSGQGGKLFF	TGTGCCTGGAGTGGGCAGGGGGGAAAACTGTTTTTT
.	TRBD2	TRBV3-1/TRBV3-2	TRBJ2-5	CASSQDLGLAGGHETQYF	TGTGCCAGCAGCCAAGACCTTGGGCTAGCGGGGGGGCATGAGACCCAGTACTTC
.	.	TRBV19	TRBJ1-4	CASSGEDGNEKLFF	TGTGCCAGTAGTGGGGAGGACGGGAATGAAAAACTGTTTTTT
once	.	TRBV6-5	TRBJ1-2	CASSYLGTNYGYTF	TGTGCCAGCAGTTACCTTGGGACAAACTATGGCTACACCTTC
.	TRBD1	TRBV24-1	TRBJ2-3	CAAGQGGTDTQYF	TGTGCCGCGGGACAGGGCGGAACAGATACGCAGTATTTT
.	.	TRBV12-1	TRBJ2-1	CASSFQTRGGEQFF	TGTGCCAGCAGCTTCCAGACTAGGGGAGGCGAGCAGTTCTTC
.	.	TRBV5-1	TRBJ2-1	CASSLGHTTSYNEQFF	TGCGCCAGCAGCTTGGGGCACACCACCTCATACAATGAGCAGTTCTTC
.	.	TRBV20-1	TRBJ2-1	CSAITGYEQFF	TGCAGTGCCATCACAGGGTATGAGCAGTTCTTC
.	.	TRBV6-1	TRBJ1-1	CASSEGGGGRSFF	TGTGCCAGCAGTGAGGGTGGCGGAGGAAGGTCTTTCTTT
.	.	TRBV19	TRBJ1-1	CASSIAGRNTEAFF	TGTGCCAGTAGTATCGCTGGCCGGAACACTGAAGCTTTCTTT
.	TRBD1	TRBV6-2/TRBV6-3	TRBJ2-5	CASSNDRARETQYF	TGTGCCAGCAGTAACGACAGGGCGAGAGAGACCCAGTACTTC
.	TRBD1	TRBV18	TRBJ1-2	CASSPGQDLVYGYTF	TGTGCCAGCTCACCGGGACAGGACCTGGTCTATGGCTACACCTTC
.	TRBD1	TRBV7-9	TRBJ1-2	CASQGQGAGGYTF	TGTGCCAGTCAGGGACAGGGGGCTGGTGGCTACACCTTC
.	.	TRBV4-1	TRBJ1-6	CASSQVFLVNSPLHF	TGCGCCAGCAGCCAAGTCTTCTTAGTAAATTCACCCCTCCACTTT
.	.	TRBV18	TRBJ2-2	CASSPLMDTGTGELFF	TGTGCCAGCTCACCGCTGATGGACACAGGGACCGGGGAGCTGTTTTTT
.	.	TRBV19	TRBJ1-5	CASSIDIAERQPQHF	TGTGCCAGTAGTATAGATATAGCAGAGCGTCAGCCCCAGCATTTT
.	.	TRBV5-1	TRBJ1-1	CASSLYGGTNTEAFF	TGCGCCAGCAGCTTGTATGGCGGGACGAACACTGAAGCTTTCTTT
.	.	TRBV12-3/TRBV12-4	TRBJ1-2	CASSFGYGYTF	TGTGCCAGCAGTTTCGGCTATGGCTACACCTTC
.	.	TRBV5-5	TRBJ1-6	CASSLVTANSPLHF	TGTGCCAGCAGCTTAGTGACAGCAAATTCACCCCTCCACTTT
.	TRBD1	TRBV29-1	TRBJ2-2	CSGTGSSGELFF	TGCAGCGGGACAGGGTCGAGCGGGGAGCTGTTTTTT
once	TRBD1	TRBV19	TRBJ1-6	CASSIKARGSSYNSPLHF	TGTGCCAGTAGTATAAAGGCCAGGGGGAGCTCCTATAATTCACCCCTCCACTTT
.	.	TRBV27	TRBJ1-2	CASSRTANYGYTF	TGTGCCAGCAGCCGCACAGCTAACTATGGCTACACCTTC
.	TRBD2	TRBV7-2	TRBJ2-1	CASSLVGGGYSYNEQFF	TGTGCCAGCAGCTTAGTTGGGGGGGGTTACTCCTACAATGAGCAGTTCTTC
.	.	TRBV5-1	TRBJ1-6	CASSDGAGNSPLHF	TGCGCCAGCAGCGATGGTGCCGGTAATTCACCCCTCCACTTT
.	.	TRBV6-4	TRBJ2-2	CASSELGGYGTGELFF	TGTGCCAGCAGTGAGCTAGGAGGGTATGGCACCGGGGAGCTGTTTTTT
.	.	TRBV30	TRBJ2-3	CAWSVGGPGTDTQYF	TGTGCCTGGAGTGTAGGTGGGCCGGGCACAGATACGCAGTATTTT
.	TRBD1	TRBV12-3/TRBV12-4	TRBJ1-1	CASRYSGGLAFF	TGTGCCAGCAGATACTCAGGGGGCTTGGCTTTCTTT
.	.	TRBV3-1/TRBV3-2	TRBJ2-7	CASSQRETSYEQYF	TGTGCCAGCAGCCAACGGGAAACATCCTACGAGCAGTACTTC
.	TRBD2	TRBV6-5	TRBJ2-5	CASSIAGQETQYF	TGTGCCAGCAGTATAGCGGGGCAAGAGACCCAGTACTTC
.	.	TRBV7-2	TRBJ2-5	CASSLGRSQYF	TGTGCCAGCAGCTTAGGGAGGTCCCAGTACTTC